The TCR beta chain under discussion was sequenced for a study of response to subunit inactivated influenza vaccine. This clonotype was detected only a few times. Its target is not known. TCRdb re-called the RT-PCR reads through MiXCR, storing one row per CDR3 protein. The data contain under 500,000 distinct CDR3 sequences, 9.5% to 12% of them singletons. General observations from the study: Authors proposed each seasonal influenza vaccination draws in few new T cells.

This sequence was found in a man aged 45 to 65 who received an inactivated influenza vaccine. Sequenced here: PBMCs from blood, sampled 35 to 45 days after vaccination.

CDR3 loop: CASSWGQGSNQPQHF. The CDR3 nucleotides read TGTGCCAGCAGTTGGGGACAGGGTAGCAATCAGCCCCAGCATTTT. This sequence joins TRBV12-3 or TRBV12-4 and TRBJ1-5; 9 bases are shared with TRBD1. This CDR3 has 15 residues. Trimming removed 4 bases from V and 0 bases from J; junction bases left unmatched: 1.